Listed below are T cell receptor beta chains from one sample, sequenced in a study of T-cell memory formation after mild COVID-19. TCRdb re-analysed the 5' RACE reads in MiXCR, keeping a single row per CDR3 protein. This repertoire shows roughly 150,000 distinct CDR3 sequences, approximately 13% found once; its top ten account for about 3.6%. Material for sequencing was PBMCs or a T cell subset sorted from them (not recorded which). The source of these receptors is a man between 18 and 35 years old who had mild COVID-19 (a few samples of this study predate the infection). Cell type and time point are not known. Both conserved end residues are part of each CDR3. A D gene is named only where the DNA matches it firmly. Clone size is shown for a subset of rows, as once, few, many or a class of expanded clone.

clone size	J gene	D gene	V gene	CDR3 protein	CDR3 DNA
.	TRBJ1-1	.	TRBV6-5	CASRYRSGGRNTEAFF	TGTGCCAGCAGATACAGGTCGGGGGGTCGGAACACTGAAGCTTTCTTT
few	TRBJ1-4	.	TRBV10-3	CAISRRGGEEKLFF	TGTGCCATCAGCCGGCGCGGAGGGGAGGAAAAACTGTTTTTT
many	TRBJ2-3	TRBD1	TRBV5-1	CASSSRGWATDTQYF	TGCGCCAGCAGCTCCAGGGGGTGGGCCACAGATACGCAGTATTTT
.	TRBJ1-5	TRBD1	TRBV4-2	CASSRGQGGNQPQHF	TGTGCCAGCAGCCGAGGACAGGGAGGCAATCAGCCCCAGCATTTT
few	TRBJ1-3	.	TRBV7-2	CASSLEVNTIYF	TGTGCCAGCAGCTTAGAAGTAAACACCATATATTTT
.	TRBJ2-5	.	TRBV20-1	CSAQATTQETQYF	TGCAGTGCCCAGGCTACTACCCAAGAGACCCAGTACTTC
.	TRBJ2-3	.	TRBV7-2	CASSYQGITDTQYF	TGTGCCAGCAGCTACCAGGGGATCACAGATACGCAGTATTTT
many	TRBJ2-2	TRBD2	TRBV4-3	CASSQLAGGTGGELFF	TGCGCCAGCAGCCAATTAGCGGGGGGAACGGGCGGGGAGCTGTTTTTT
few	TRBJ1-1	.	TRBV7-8	CASSLANRFGTEAFF	TGTGCCAGCAGCTTAGCGAACAGATTCGGCACTGAAGCTTTCTTT
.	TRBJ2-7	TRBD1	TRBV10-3	CAISESRAGGEQYF	TGTGCCATCAGTGAGTCTAGGGCAGGGGGCGAGCAGTACTTC
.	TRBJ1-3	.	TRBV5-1	CASSPLGTLTHLSGNTIYF	TGCGCCAGCAGCCCGTTGGGAACCCTAACCCACCTCTCTGGAAACACCATATATTTT